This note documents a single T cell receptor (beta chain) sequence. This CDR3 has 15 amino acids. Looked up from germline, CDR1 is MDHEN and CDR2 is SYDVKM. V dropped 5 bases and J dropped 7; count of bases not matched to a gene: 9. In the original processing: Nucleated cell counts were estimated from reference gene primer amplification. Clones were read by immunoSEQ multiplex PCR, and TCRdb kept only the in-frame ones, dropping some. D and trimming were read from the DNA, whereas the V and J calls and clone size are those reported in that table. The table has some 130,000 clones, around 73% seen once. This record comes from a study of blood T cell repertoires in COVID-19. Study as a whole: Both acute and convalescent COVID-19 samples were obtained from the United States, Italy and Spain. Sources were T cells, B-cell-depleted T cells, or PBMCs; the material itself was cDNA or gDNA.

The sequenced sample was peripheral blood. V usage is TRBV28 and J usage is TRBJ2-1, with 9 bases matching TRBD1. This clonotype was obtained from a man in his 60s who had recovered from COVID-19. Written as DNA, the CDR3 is TGTGCCAGCAGTACGACAGGGGGTTGGGGGAATGAGCAGTTCTTC. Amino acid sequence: CASSTTGGWGNEQFF.